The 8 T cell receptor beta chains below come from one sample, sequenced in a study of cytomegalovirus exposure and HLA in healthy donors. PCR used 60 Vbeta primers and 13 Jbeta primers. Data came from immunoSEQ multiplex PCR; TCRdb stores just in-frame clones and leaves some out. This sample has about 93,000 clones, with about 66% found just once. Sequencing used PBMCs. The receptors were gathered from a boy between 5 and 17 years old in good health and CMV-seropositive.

The CDR3 sequence: CSGVYSGNTIYF. The CDR3 coding sequence is TGCAGCGGCGTATACTCTGGAAACACCATATATTTT. This sequence joins TRBV29-1 and TRBJ1-3; D is ambiguous. CDR3 length equals 12 residues. Between the trimmed V and J ends, which lost 7 bases and 0 bases, there was a span of 7 bases. CDR1 is SQVTM, CDR2 ANQGSEA, per germline.

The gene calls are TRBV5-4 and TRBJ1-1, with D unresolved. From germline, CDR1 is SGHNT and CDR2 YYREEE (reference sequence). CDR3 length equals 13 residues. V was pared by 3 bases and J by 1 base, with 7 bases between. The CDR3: CASSYTSNTEAFF. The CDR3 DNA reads TGTGCCAGCAGCTACACCTCGAACACTGAAGCTTTCTTT.

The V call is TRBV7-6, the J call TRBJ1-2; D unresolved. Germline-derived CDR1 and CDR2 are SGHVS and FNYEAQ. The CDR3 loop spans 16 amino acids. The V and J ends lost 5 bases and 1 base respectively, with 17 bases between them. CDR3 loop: CASSPSAGFFNYGYTF. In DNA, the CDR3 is TGTGCCAGCAGCCCCTCGGCGGGGTTCTTTAACTATGGCTACACCTTC.

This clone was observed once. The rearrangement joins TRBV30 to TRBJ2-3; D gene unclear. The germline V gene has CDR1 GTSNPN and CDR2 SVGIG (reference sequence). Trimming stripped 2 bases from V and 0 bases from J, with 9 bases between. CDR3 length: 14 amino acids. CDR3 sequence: CAWSYSRSTDTQYF. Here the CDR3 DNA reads TGTGCCTGGAGTTACTCTAGAAGCACAGATACGCAGTATTTT.

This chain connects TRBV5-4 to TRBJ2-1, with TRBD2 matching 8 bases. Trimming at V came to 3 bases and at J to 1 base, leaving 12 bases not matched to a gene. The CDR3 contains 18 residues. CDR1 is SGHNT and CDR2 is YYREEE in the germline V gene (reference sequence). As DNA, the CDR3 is TGTGCCAGCAGCTCACCGCCTGGGGGACTAGGATCCTACAATGAGCAGTTCTTC. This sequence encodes CASSSPPGGLGSYNEQFF. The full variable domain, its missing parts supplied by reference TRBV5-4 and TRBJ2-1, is ETGVTQSPTHLIKTRGQQVTLRCSSQSGHNTVSWYQQALGQGPQFIFQYYREEENGRGNFPPRFSGLQFPNYSSELNVNALELDDSALYLCASSSPPGGLGSYNEQFFGPGTRLTVL.

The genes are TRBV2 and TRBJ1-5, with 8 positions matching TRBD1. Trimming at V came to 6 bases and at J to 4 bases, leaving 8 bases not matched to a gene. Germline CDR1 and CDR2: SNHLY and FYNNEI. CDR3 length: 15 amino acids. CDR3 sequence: CASSLNRGDNQPQHF. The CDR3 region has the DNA TGTGCCAGCAGCCTGAACAGGGGGGATAATCAGCCCCAGCATTTT. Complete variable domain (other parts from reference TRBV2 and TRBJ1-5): EPEVTQTPSHQVTQMGQEVILRCVPISNHLYFYWYRQILGQKVEFLVSFYNNEISEKSEIFDDQFSVERPDGSNFTLKIRSTKLEDSAMYFCASSLNRGDNQPQHFGDGTRLSIL.

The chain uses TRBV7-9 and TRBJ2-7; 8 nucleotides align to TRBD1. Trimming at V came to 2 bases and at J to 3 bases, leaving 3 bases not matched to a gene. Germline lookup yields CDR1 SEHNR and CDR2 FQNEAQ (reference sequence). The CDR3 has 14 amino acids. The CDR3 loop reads CASSLKGTGYEQYF. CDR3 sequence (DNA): TGTGCCAGCAGCTTAAAGGGGACAGGCTACGAGCAGTACTTC.

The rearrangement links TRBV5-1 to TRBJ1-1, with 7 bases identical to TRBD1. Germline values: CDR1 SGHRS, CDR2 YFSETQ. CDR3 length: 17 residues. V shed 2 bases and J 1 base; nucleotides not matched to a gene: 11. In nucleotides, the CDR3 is TGCGCCAGCAGCTTATACCCCCTAGAGGGGGCGAACACTGAAGCTTTCTTT. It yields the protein CASSLYPLEGANTEAFF.